What follows is one TCR beta chain and its context. Those enrolled, adults aged about 18 to 89 years, came from roughly 22 US areas. Participants were placed into cohorts based on the clinical history they reported. These data originate in a study of blood T cell repertoires in COVID-19. Per the original data handling: Estimation of nucleated cell counts relied on the amplification of reference gene primers. The data were produced by immunoSEQ multiplex PCR, yet TCRdb's version contains in-frame clones alone and is incomplete. V, J and clone size are those of that table, while D and trimming were read from the DNA. The sample has 200,000 or so clones; 75% to 90% are singletons. The source of this sequence is a young woman in a cohort exposed to, infected with or recovered from COVID-19 (not recorded which). What was sequenced was PBMCs or T cells enriched from blood (not recorded which).

CDR3 residues: CSASATGFEQFF. In nucleotides, the CDR3 is TGCAGTGCTAGTGCAACAGGGTTTGAGCAGTTCTTC. The chain has TRBV20-1 and TRBJ2-1; possibly TRBD1 for D (6 bases). This CDR3 spans 12 amino acids. CDR1 and CDR2 (germline): DFQATT, SNEGSKA (reference sequence). Trimming took 3 bases from V and 9 from J, leaving 12 bases between them.